This T cell receptor (beta chain) was captured by sequencing in a study of shared clonotypes between healthy human individuals. Profiled with immunoSEQ multiplex PCR; TCRdb holds only in-frame clones, not every one. The sample lists roughly 1 million clones, about 80% seen once, with 1.4% in the top ten. The germline V gene encodes CDR1 SGHTA and CDR2 FQGTGA. With V trimmed by 2 bases and J by 8 bases, 8 bases remained unmatched. The CDR3 sequence is 14 residues long. The receptor was derived from a man younger than 30 in good health. Material: memory CD4+ T cells sorted from blood. Specified subset: CD45RA-negative fraction. This chain connects TRBV7-3 to TRBJ1-2, with 7 bases fitting TRBD1. The CDR3 DNA follows: TGTGCCAGCAGCTTACAAGGAGGGGGCGGCGGCTACACCTTC. Translation gives CASSLQGGGGGYTF.